This passage covers 17 T cell receptor beta chains from one sample sequenced in a study of blood T cell repertoires in COVID-19. Clones were read by immunoSEQ multiplex PCR, and TCRdb kept only the in-frame ones, dropping some. The data contain about 270,000 clones, 86% of them singletons. Sequenced: PBMCs or T cells enriched from blood (not recorded which). These receptors originate from a man in his late teens or twenties who had recovered from COVID-19.

This clone was counted a single time. J is TRBJ1-3 and V is TRBV19; 10 bases align to TRBD1. J was trimmed by 1 base and V by 5 bases; bases with no gene match: 14. The CDR3 runs 19 residues. The germline CDR1 and CDR2 sequences are LNHDA and SQIVND (reference sequence). The CDR3 loop is CASSVGTGVFEGSGNTIYF. As DNA, the CDR3 is TGTGCCAGTAGTGTCGGGACAGGGGTATTCGAGGGGTCTGGAAACACCATATATTTT.

V and J are TRBV3-1 (or the pseudogene TRBV3-2) and TRBJ1-2, with unresolved D. This CDR3 spans 16 amino acids. CDR1 and CDR2 from the germline V gene are LGHDT and YNNKEL (reference sequence). The germline V and J ends were trimmed by 4 bases and 3 bases, with 18 bases remaining between them. CDR3 sequence: CASSPLPAYGDYGYTF. For the CDR3, the DNA is TGTGCCAGCAGCCCCCTCCCCGCGTACGGGGACTATGGCTACACCTTC.

V is TRBV5-8 and J is TRBJ1-1; no firm D call. V dropped 2 bases and J dropped 5 bases, with 4 bases sitting between them. The CDR3 runs 11 residues. CDR1 SGHTS and CDR2 YDEGEE come from the germline V gene. The CDR3 protein is CASSFGTEAFF. CDR3 sequence (DNA): TGTGCCAGCAGCTTCGGGACTGAAGCTTTCTTT.

This chain uses TRBV6-5 with TRBJ1-4; D gene unclear. Germline V lookup: CDR1 MNHEY, CDR2 SVGAGI. The CDR3 is made up of 14 amino acids. The V and J ends lost 2 bases and 4 bases respectively, with 8 bases between them. This CDR3 reads CASSYGGFNEKLFF. The CDR3 DNA is TGTGCCAGCAGTTACGGCGGGTTTAATGAAAAACTGTTTTTT.

J is TRBJ1-6 and V is TRBV19; D uncertain. This CDR3 is 16 amino acids long. The V and J ends lost 1 base and 0 bases respectively, with 7 bases between them. Germline V gene lookup returns CDR1 LNHDA and CDR2 SQIVND (reference sequence). CDR3 amino acids: CASSIGGSSYNSPLHF. The CDR3 nucleotides are TGTGCCAGTAGTATAGGAGGGAGCTCCTATAATTCACCCCTCCACTTT.

This chain connects TRBV3-1 (or the pseudogene TRBV3-2) to TRBJ2-7, with 8 bases fitting TRBD2. V was pared by 3 bases and J by 7 bases, with 11 bases of the junction left unmatched. Germline CDR1 is LGHDT and CDR2 is YNNKEL (reference sequence). This CDR3 is built from 15 residues. In DNA, the CDR3 is TGTGCCAGCAGCCAGGGAATGGCGGGAGGTAGGGAGCAGTACTTC. Translation: CASSQGMAGGREQYF.

V gene TRBV6-5 combines with J gene TRBJ1-5; D is possibly TRBD1 (5 bases). Germline CDR1 reads MNHEY; CDR2 reads SVGAGI. Trimming stripped 9 bases from V and 2 bases from J, with 14 bases between. The CDR3 extends over 14 amino acids. The CDR3 spells CARIGDSCNQPQHF. The CDR3 DNA reads as TGTGCCAGGATAGGTGACAGTTGCAATCAGCCCCAGCATTTT.

The rearrangement links TRBV4-2 to TRBJ1-6; D not resolved. CDR3 size: 15 residues. The germline CDR1 and CDR2 sequences are LGHNA and YNFKEQ. V dropped 0 bases and J dropped 7 bases, with 10 bases sitting between them. The CDR3 loop reads CASSQDFGLNSPLHF. CDR3 DNA: TGTGCCAGCAGCCAAGATTTTGGCCTGAATTCACCCCTCCACTTT.

This rearrangement joins TRBV5-1 to TRBJ2-1; TRBD1 matches at 9 bases. The V gene's germline CDR1 is SGHRS and CDR2 YFSETQ. The CDR3 contains 14 residues. The junction had 2 bases not matched to a gene; V was cut back by 3 bases and J by 4 bases. This CDR3 reads CASSSGTGYNEQFF. CDR3 DNA sequence: TGCGCCAGCAGCTCAGGGACAGGGTACAATGAGCAGTTCTTC.

The chain is built from TRBV5-1 and TRBJ1-5, with D tentatively TRBD1 (6 bases). This CDR3 is built from 15 residues. Germline CDR1 and CDR2: SGHRS and YFSETQ. Between the trimmed V and J ends, which lost 4 bases and 0 bases, there was a span of 11 bases. The DNA for the CDR3 is TGCGCCAGCAGCCCGACAGGCTATAGCAATCAGCCCCAGCATTTT. Residues: CASSPTGYSNQPQHF.

The chain links TRBV3-1 (or the pseudogene TRBV3-2) to TRBJ2-5; D not certain. The CDR3 length is 13 residues. V was pared by 4 bases and J by 1 base, with 7 bases between. Germline CDR1 LGHDT, CDR2 YNNKEL (reference sequence). The CDR3: CASSPNSQETQYF. The CDR3 DNA reads TGTGCCAGCAGCCCGAACAGCCAAGAGACCCAGTACTTC.

This chain connects TRBV5-1 to TRBJ1-1, with a weak D call TRBD1 (6 bases). From germline, CDR1 is SGHRS and CDR2 YFSETQ. V dropped 3 bases and J dropped 1 base, with 10 bases sitting between them. This CDR3 has 14 amino acids. Here the CDR3 DNA reads TGCGCCAGCAGCTCCGGACAGCCGAACACTGAAGCTTTCTTT. Residues: CASSSGQPNTEAFF.

This rearrangement joins TRBV7-9 to TRBJ2-7; no clear D gene. V shed 4 bases and J shed 3 bases, with 10 bases lying between them. The CDR3 loop spans 13 amino acids. The V gene's germline CDR1 is SEHNR and CDR2 FQNEAQ (reference sequence). The CDR3 loop reads CASSWSGGYEQYF. The CDR3 bases are TGTGCCAGCAGCTGGAGTGGTGGCTACGAGCAGTACTTC. The complete variable domain, with remaining parts taken from reference TRBV7-9 and TRBJ2-7, reads DTGVSQNPRHKITKRGQNVTFRCDPISEHNRLYWYRQTLGQGPEFLTYFQNEAQLEKSRLLSDRFSAERPKGSFSTLEIQRTEQGDSAMYLCASSWSGGYEQYFGPGTRLTVT.

Here the CDR3 reads CATSDSKDRGNEQYF. DNA for the CDR3: TGTGCCACCAGTGATTCCAAGGACAGGGGAAACGAGCAGTACTTC. This rearrangement joins TRBV24-1 to TRBJ2-7, with 9 positions matching TRBD1. After removal of 2 bases from V and 5 bases from J, the junction contained 6 bases not matched to a gene. The CDR3 sequence is 15 residues long. Germline CDR1 KGHDR, CDR2 SFDVKD.

This clone has only a few counts. The chain carries TRBV5-1 and TRBJ2-3; 7 bases are shared with TRBD1. With 3 bases clipped from V and 0 bases from J, the junction kept 4 bases outside the gene matches. CDR1 and CDR2 from the germline V gene are SGHRS and YFSETQ. The CDR3 is 15 amino acids. As DNA, the CDR3 is TGCGCCAGCAGCTCGTGGACAGGTAGCACAGATACGCAGTATTTT. This sequence encodes CASSSWTGSTDTQYF.

The chain couples TRBV12-3 or TRBV12-4 to TRBJ1-1, with TRBD1 matching over 7 bases. Losses at the gene ends were 6 bases for V and 7 bases for J; bases not matched to a gene: 5. The CDR3 length is 12 residues. The CDR3 region has the DNA TGTGCCAGCAGCTCAGGGGGGTATGAAGCTTTCTTT. It yields the protein CASSSGGYEAFF.

This chain connects TRBV11-2 to TRBJ1-5, with D possibly being TRBD1 (5 bases). CDR3 length: 14 amino acids. Looked up from germline, CDR1 is SGHAT and CDR2 is FQNNGV. The ends were cut back, 5 bases at V and 4 bases at J, with 12 bases in the middle. CDR3 coding DNA: TGTGCCAGCAGCCTCACCGGGGGGAATCAGCCCCAGCATTTT. Protein: CASSLTGGNQPQHF. Combining the CDR3 with reference TRBV11-2 and TRBJ1-5 gives the whole variable domain EAGVAQSPRYKIIEKRQSVAFWCNPISGHATLYWYQQILGQGPKLLIQFQNNGVVDDSQLPKDRFSAERLKGVDSTLKIQPAKLEDSAVYLCASSLTGGNQPQHFGDGTRLSIL.